This entry concerns a single T cell receptor (beta chain). Antigen unknown. These data belong to a study of cytomegalovirus exposure and HLA in healthy donors. For the study at large: It was reported in a later analysis that the roughly 120 validation repertoires used the same platform as the 666 first-cohort repertoires.

Sequenced by immunoSEQ multiplex PCR; TCRdb stores in-frame clones only, minus some. The sample consists of a few hundred thousand clones, approximately 83% of them appearing once. CDR3 length equals 17 residues. The germline V gene encodes CDR1 SGHAT and CDR2 FQDESV (reference sequence). Trimming removed 0 bases from V and 0 bases from J; junction bases left unmatched: 4. Study-level points and caveats: Reportedly, cytomegalovirus status was diagnosed with high sensitivity and specificity. There were a few CMV-associated chains whose specificity for CMV antigens was confirmed in vitro. The study labeled 150 to 200 TCR beta chains cytomegalovirus-associated.

This TCR derives from a woman aged 18-29 years in good health and CMV-seronegative. This chain uses TRBV11-1 with TRBJ2-3, with 9 bases aligning to TRBD1. The sequenced material came from PBMCs. CDR3 protein: CASSLAGQGKSTDTQYF. The CDR3 coding sequence is TGTGCCAGCAGCTTAGCGGGACAGGGAAAAAGCACAGATACGCAGTATTTT.